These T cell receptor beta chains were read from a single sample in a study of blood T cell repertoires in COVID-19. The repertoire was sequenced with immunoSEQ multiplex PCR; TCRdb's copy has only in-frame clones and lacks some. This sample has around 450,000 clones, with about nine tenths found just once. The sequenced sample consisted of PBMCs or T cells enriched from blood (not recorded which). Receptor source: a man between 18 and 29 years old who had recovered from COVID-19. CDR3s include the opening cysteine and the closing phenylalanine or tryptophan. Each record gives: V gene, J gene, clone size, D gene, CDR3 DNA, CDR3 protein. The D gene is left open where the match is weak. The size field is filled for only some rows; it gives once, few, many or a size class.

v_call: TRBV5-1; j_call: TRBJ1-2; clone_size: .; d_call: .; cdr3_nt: TGCGCCAGCAGCTTGGCCCCCGCGGTTAACTATGGCTACACCTTC; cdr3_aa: CASSLAPAVNYGYTF
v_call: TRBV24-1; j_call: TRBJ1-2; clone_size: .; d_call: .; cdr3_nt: TGTGCCACCAGTGACGAGGTCTATGGCTACACCTTC; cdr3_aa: CATSDEVYGYTF
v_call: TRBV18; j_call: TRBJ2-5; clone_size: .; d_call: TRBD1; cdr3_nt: TGTGCCAGCTCACCCAACGGTTATAATCGGGACAGCCAAGAGACCCAGTACTTC; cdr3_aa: CASSPNGYNRDSQETQYF
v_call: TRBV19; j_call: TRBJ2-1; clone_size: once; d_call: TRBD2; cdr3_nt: TGTGCCAGTCGCGGCGGGAGCTCCTACAATGAGCAGTTCTTC; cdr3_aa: CASRGGSSYNEQFF
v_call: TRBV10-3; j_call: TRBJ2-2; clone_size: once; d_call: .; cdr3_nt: TGTGCCATCAGTGGGCTGGCCGGGGAGCTGTTTTTT; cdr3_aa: CAISGLAGELFF
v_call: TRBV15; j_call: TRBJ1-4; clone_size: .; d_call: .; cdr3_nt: TGTGCCACCAGCCCGCAGGGCGCCGACTCTCTTGCAACTAATGAAAAACTGTTTTTT; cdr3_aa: CATSPQGADSLATNEKLFF
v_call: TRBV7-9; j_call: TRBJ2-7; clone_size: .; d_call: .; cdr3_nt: TGTGCCAGCAGCTTAAGGGGCAGAGGAGACCACGAGCAGTACTTC; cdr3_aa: CASSLRGRGDHEQYF
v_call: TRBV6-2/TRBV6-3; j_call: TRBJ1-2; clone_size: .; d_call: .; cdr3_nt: TGTGCCAGCAGTTACGACCTTCGGGATGGCTACACCTTC; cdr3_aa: CASSYDLRDGYTF
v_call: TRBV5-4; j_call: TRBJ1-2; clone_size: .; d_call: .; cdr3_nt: TGTGCCAGCAGCTTTATCCGTAACTATGGCTACACCTTC; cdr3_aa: CASSFIRNYGYTF
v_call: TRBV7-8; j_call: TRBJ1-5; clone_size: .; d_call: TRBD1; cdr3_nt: TGTGCCAGCAGCTTAGACCGGGACAGGGAGTACCAGCCCCAGCATTTT; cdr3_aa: CASSLDRDREYQPQHF
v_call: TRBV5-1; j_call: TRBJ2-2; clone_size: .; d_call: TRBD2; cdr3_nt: TGCGCCAGCAGCTTGGTTGCGGGAGTGTCGGCCGGGGAGCTGTTTTTT; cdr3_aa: CASSLVAGVSAGELFF
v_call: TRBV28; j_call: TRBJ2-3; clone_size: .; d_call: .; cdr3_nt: TGTGCCAGCAGCTTTCAGACCAGGGCTCCCTCCACAGATACGCAGTATTTT; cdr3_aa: CASSFQTRAPSTDTQYF